The clone carrying this TCR beta chain was observed many times. Ligated cDNA underwent four rounds of PCR with nested alpha and beta constant region primers and SP2. For blood and skin samples, reverse transcription used TCR alpha and beta constant primers. TCRdb ran MiXCR on the 5' RACE reads and lists one entry per CDR3 protein. The profile shows some 60,000 distinct CDR3 sequences, 8% to 9% of them singletons. TCR cDNA received a 3' ligated oligonucleotide that carried a UMI. Reverse transcription used DNase-treated unsorted total RNA, aiming for roughly 1 to 1000 ng. The entry originates in a study of naive and memory T cell subsets. The germline gives CDR1 LNHDA, CDR2 SQIVND (reference sequence). V dropped 8 bases and J dropped 7 bases, with 18 bases sitting between them. The CDR3 contains 14 residues.

The TCR comes from a female donor in good health. The chain carries TRBV19 and TRBJ1-5; D may be TRBD1 (6 bases). CDR3 sequence (DNA): TGTGCCAGTCTCGTGGGGCCAGGGGTCCAGCCCCAGCATTTT. Translated: CASLVGPGVQPQHF.